This is a list of T cell receptor beta chains from one sample in a study of regulatory T cells in long-lasting Graves disease. TCRdb recomputed calls from the multiplex PCR reads with MiXCR, one row per CDR3 protein. The top ten clones hold approximately 15% of a sample with roughly 500,000 distinct CDR3 sequences, approximately 14% of them seen once. The same data also contributed to another study, on T cells in Graves' hyperthyroidism and ophthalmopathy.

The source material was peripheral blood mononuclear cells (PBMCs), sampled at new diagnosis, from a patient treated with antithyroid drugs. These receptors came from a woman in her fifties or sixties with Graves disease. CDR3s include the opening cysteine and the closing phenylalanine or tryptophan. A D gene is named only where the DNA matches it firmly. Only some rows state a clone size, as once, few, many or a class for expanded clones.

j_call	clone_size	v_call	d_call	cdr3_aa	cdr3_nt
TRBJ2-1	many	TRBV3-1	-	CASSQGLARPEQFF	TGTGCCAGCAGCCAAGGGTTAGCCCGGCCTGAGCAGTTCTTC
TRBJ1-2	-	TRBV20-1	-	CSARDRTNYGYTF	TGCAGTGCTAGAGACCGAACTAACTATGGCTACACCTTC
TRBJ2-7	many	TRBV10-2	TRBD1	CASRGDSTYEQYF	TGCGCCAGCAGGGGGGACAGCACCTACGAGCAGTACTTC
TRBJ2-2	-	TRBV27	-	CASSLMGSPTGELFF	TGTGCCAGCAGTCTGATGGGCAGCCCTACCGGGGAGCTGTTTTTT
TRBJ1-2	-	TRBV5-1	TRBD1	CASSLETGPNYGYTF	TGCGCCAGCAGCCTAGAGACAGGGCCAAACTATGGCTACACCTTC
TRBJ2-7	many	TRBV20-1	TRBD2	CSASSFLAGDGLYEQYF	TGCAGTGCTAGCTCGTTTCTAGCGGGAGACGGTTTGTACGAGCAGTACTTC
TRBJ1-2	many	TRBV28	-	CASSAHQSDGYTF	TGTGCCAGCAGTGCTCATCAGTCAGATGGCTACACCTTC
TRBJ2-5	many	TRBV24-1	TRBD1	CATSGDGTGGDQETQYF	TGTGCCACCAGTGGCGATGGGACAGGGGGCGACCAAGAGACCCAGTACTTC
TRBJ1-1	-	TRBV29-1	-	CSVGLGADSEAFF	TGCAGCGTCGGGTTGGGGGCAGACTCTGAAGCTTTCTTT
TRBJ2-2	few	TRBV14	-	CASSQYWRGELFF	TGTGCCAGCAGCCAATATTGGCGCGGGGAGCTGTTTTTT
TRBJ2-7	many	TRBV11-2	TRBD1	CASSPVQGSYEQYF	TGTGCCAGCAGCCCCGTACAGGGGTCCTACGAGCAGTACTTC
TRBJ2-3	many	TRBV7-2	-	CASSAGPTTDTQYF	TGTGCCAGCAGCGCGGGACCCACCACAGATACGCAGTATTTT
TRBJ2-7	-	TRBV9	TRBD2	CASSTGEPAGGISYSSYEQYF	TGTGCCAGCAGCACAGGGGAGCCAGCGGGAGGGATTTCGTACAGCTCCTACGAGCAGTACTTC
TRBJ2-7	-	TRBV29-1	TRBD1	CSVLRRSSRDSLYEQYF	TGCAGCGTTCTAAGGAGGAGCTCCCGGGACAGCCTCTACGAGCAGTACTTC
TRBJ2-5	many	TRBV7-9	TRBD2	CASSWRTSGQETQYF	TGTGCCAGCAGCTGGCGAACTAGCGGACAAGAGACCCAGTACTTC
TRBJ2-2	-	TRBV20-1	-	CSARLGLSGELFF	TGCAGTGCTAGACTGGGACTTAGCGGGGAGCTGTTTTTT
TRBJ1-1	few	TRBV29-1	TRBD1	CSVARTGSEAFF	TGCAGCGTCGCCCGGACAGGTTCTGAAGCTTTCTTT
TRBJ2-5	many	TRBV20-1	TRBD2	CSAHRLAGGRETQYF	TGCAGTGCTCACCGACTAGCGGGAGGTCGAGAGACCCAGTACTTC
TRBJ2-2	-	TRBV7-6	-	CASSFRTTNTGELFF	TGTGCCAGCAGCTTCAGGACTACGAACACCGGGGAGCTGTTTTTT
TRBJ1-5	many	TRBV28	TRBD1	CASSFGTVNQPQHF	TGTGCCAGCAGTTTCGGGACAGTCAATCAGCCCCAGCATTTT
TRBJ2-1	-	TRBV29-1	-	CSVAWDYNEQFF	TGCAGCGTTGCATGGGACTACAATGAGCAGTTCTTC
TRBJ2-7	many	TRBV3-1	-	CASSLRPIEQYF	TGTGCCAGCAGCCTCCGACCGATTGAGCAGTACTTC
TRBJ2-1	-	TRBV7-2	TRBD1	CASILRGLSYNEQFF	TGTGCCAGCATACTCAGGGGGCTCTCCTACAATGAGCAGTTCTTC
TRBJ2-1	-	TRBV20-1	TRBD1	CSARGQSSYNEQFF	TGCAGTGCTAGGGGACAGAGCTCCTACAATGAGCAGTTCTTC
TRBJ1-2	-	TRBV9	-	CASSVDGVRYGYTF	TGTGCCAGCAGCGTAGATGGGGTCCGGTATGGCTACACCTTC
TRBJ2-1	many	TRBV6-1	TRBD2	CASKTRLAGGGNEQFF	TGTGCCAGCAAAACAAGACTAGCGGGAGGGGGTAATGAGCAGTTCTTC
TRBJ2-3	few	TRBV7-3	-	CASSLITTDTQYF	TGTGCCAGCAGCTTAATCACCACAGATACGCAGTATTTT
TRBJ1-1	many	TRBV6-1	-	CASRRGMNTEAFF	TGTGCCAGCAGACGGGGGATGAACACTGAAGCTTTCTTT
TRBJ1-5	many	TRBV28	TRBD1	CASMGQGGFGNQPQHF	TGTGCCAGCATGGGACAGGGAGGATTCGGCAATCAGCCCCAGCATTTT
TRBJ1-2	many	TRBV7-2	-	CASSLAPGRAGGYTF	TGTGCCAGCAGCTTAGCCCCGGGCAGGGCAGGGGGCTACACCTTC
TRBJ2-7	many	TRBV2	-	CASKFGSFNEQYF	TGTGCCAGCAAGTTCGGGAGTTTTAACGAGCAGTACTTC
TRBJ2-3	-	TRBV5-1	-	CASSPAITSDTDTQYF	TGCGCCAGCAGCCCAGCGATCACCTCAGACACAGATACGCAGTATTTT
TRBJ2-3	many	TRBV28	-	CASSRRQALADTQYF	TGTGCCAGCAGCCGACGGCAGGCTCTTGCAGATACGCAGTATTTT
TRBJ2-2	many	TRBV5-1	-	CASSSLSLHTGELFF	TGCGCCAGCAGCTCGCTGTCGCTGCACACCGGGGAGCTGTTTTTT
TRBJ2-7	many	TRBV7-6	-	CASSLEGPARGEQYF	TGTGCCAGCAGCTTAGAGGGCCCAGCGCGTGGCGAGCAGTACTTC
TRBJ2-1	-	TRBV12-5	TRBD2	CASGLSGSNYNEQFF	TGTGCTAGTGGGCTAAGCGGGAGTAACTACAATGAGCAGTTCTTC
TRBJ2-1	few	TRBV5-5	TRBD2	CASSTLSGTGRFNEQFF	TGTGCCAGCAGCACCCTGTCCGGGACCGGGAGGTTCAATGAGCAGTTCTTC
TRBJ2-1	-	TRBV29-1	TRBD2	CSATSADYNEQFF	TGCAGCGCGACTAGCGCGGATTACAATGAGCAGTTCTTC
TRBJ1-2	many	TRBV20-1	-	CSARFPQGHYGYTF	TGCAGTGCTAGGTTTCCGCAGGGACACTATGGCTACACCTTC
TRBJ1-2	-	TRBV7-9	-	CASSPDNGYTF	TGTGCCAGCAGCCCGGACAACGGCTACACCTTC
TRBJ2-6	-	TRBV10-1	-	CASSHSGANVLTF	TGCGCCAGCTCTCATTCTGGGGCCAACGTCCTGACTTTC
TRBJ2-5	-	TRBV9	TRBD2	CASSVLGGRGGETQYF	TGTGCCAGCAGCGTATTGGGCGGGAGAGGCGGAGAGACCCAGTACTTC
TRBJ2-7	many	TRBV11-2	-	CASSLGTAGGLDEQYF	TGCGCCAGCAGCTTGGGGACGGCCGGGGGTTTAGACGAGCAGTACTTC
TRBJ1-2	many	TRBV2	TRBD1	CASGPLGTGGLANYGYTF	TGTGCCAGTGGGCCCCTTGGGACAGGGGGCCTTGCTAACTATGGCTACACCTTC
TRBJ1-6	many	TRBV2	TRBD1	CASRGTENSPLHF	TGTGCCAGCAGGGGGACAGAGAATTCACCCCTCCACTTT
TRBJ1-5	many	TRBV18	-	CASSPREDRHQHF	TGTGCCAGCTCACCACGCGAGGACAGACACCAGCATTTT
TRBJ1-2	many	TRBV30	-	CAWSLWGDDYGYTF	TGTGCCTGGAGCTTATGGGGGGATGACTATGGCTACACCTTC
TRBJ1-2	-	TRBV5-8	-	CASSSQGRDYGYTF	TGTGCCAGCAGCTCCCAGGGGAGGGACTATGGCTACACCTTC
TRBJ2-7	many	TRBV6-1	-	CASRGTPNTYEQYF	TGTGCCAGCAGAGGCACACCGAACACCTACGAGCAGTACTTC
TRBJ1-5	many	TRBV7-8	-	CASRHPLGNQPQHF	TGTGCCAGCCGTCACCCGCTTGGCAATCAGCCCCAGCATTTT